The 27 T cell receptor beta chains below come from one sample, sequenced in a study of blood T cell repertoires in COVID-19. The data were produced by immunoSEQ multiplex PCR, yet TCRdb's version contains in-frame clones alone and is incomplete. The sample consists of 300,000 to 350,000 clones, around 90% of them appearing once. The specimen was PBMCs or T cells enriched from blood (not recorded which). These receptors came from a woman aged 18-35 years who had recovered from COVID-19.

This clone occurred once. V and J are TRBV29-1 and TRBJ2-2, with TRBD2 matching 8 bases. The CDR3 totals 15 residues. V trimming: 3 bases; J trimming: 7 bases; junction bases outside the gene matches: 10. The V gene's germline CDR1 is SQVTM and CDR2 ANQGSEA. This CDR3 is CSVESLAGAGGELFF. DNA of the CDR3: TGCAGCGTTGAGTCCCTAGCGGGTGCGGGCGGGGAGCTGTTTTTT.

The CDR3 nucleotides read TGTGCCAGCAGCTTAGCGAGGGCCAGTCCCCGGGAGCTGTTTTTT. Amino acids: CASSLARASPRELFF. The chain has TRBV7-9 and TRBJ2-2; a weak D match, TRBD2 (5 bases). The CDR3 extends over 15 amino acids. V dropped 0 bases and J dropped 9 bases, with 14 bases sitting between them. Germline V gives CDR1 SEHNR, CDR2 FQNEAQ (reference sequence).

The CDR3 bases are TGTGCCAGCGTTGAACCCCAGGGGTTCTCCTACGAGCAGTACTTC. This codes for CASVEPQGFSYEQYF. The chain is built from TRBV28 and TRBJ2-7; D might be TRBD1 (6 bases). The CDR3 has 15 amino acids. Between the trimmed V and J ends, which lost 8 bases and 0 bases, there was a span of 17 bases. The germline CDR1 and CDR2 sequences are MDHEN and SYDVKM.

The gene calls are TRBV7-2 and TRBJ1-5; 9 nucleotides line up with TRBD1. The germline gives CDR1 SGHTA, CDR2 FQGNSA. This CDR3 comprises 16 residues. The ends lost 3 bases at V and 2 bases at J; junction bases unmatched: 5. The CDR3, as DNA: TGTGCCAGCAGCTTTATACAGGGGGCGGGCAATCAGCCCCAGCATTTT. It translates to CASSFIQGAGNQPQHF.

The chain employs TRBV7-2 and TRBJ1-2; D possibly corresponds to TRBD1 (6 bases). CDR1 is SGHTA, CDR2 FQGNSA, per germline. V was clipped by 2 bases and J by 4 bases, with 14 bases between them. The CDR3 totals 15 residues. CDR3 sequence: CASSLNPGQPYGYTF. The CDR3 nucleotides read TGTGCCAGCAGCTTAAACCCGGGACAACCCTATGGCTACACCTTC.

V is TRBV7-9 and J is TRBJ2-1, with D maybe TRBD1 (7 bases). Trimming cost V 5 bases and J 6 bases, with 17 bases left between them. Germline CDR1 is SEHNR and CDR2 is FQNEAQ (reference sequence). The CDR3 covers 15 residues. CDR3 region: CASSGERGRGNEQFF. CDR3 nucleotide sequence: TGTGCCAGCAGCGGGGAGAGGGGGCGGGGCAATGAGCAGTTCTTC.

Points on this clone: Other DNA sequences of this sample code for an identical CDR3. The rearrangement links TRBV7-6 to TRBJ2-2; the D is unclear. The CDR3 loop spans 16 amino acids. V was pared by 1 base and J by 0 bases, with 9 bases between. Germline loops: CDR1 SGHVS, CDR2 FNYEAQ. The CDR3: CASSLETGANTGELFF. DNA of the CDR3: TGTGCCAGCAGCTTAGAGACGGGTGCGAACACCGGGGAGCTGTTTTTT.

The V call is TRBV12-3 or TRBV12-4, the J call TRBJ1-1, with unresolved D. This CDR3 contains 12 residues. V lost 2 bases, J lost 2 bases, and 3 bases lay in between. The CDR3 reads CASSLYNTEAFF. The CDR3 nucleotides are TGTGCCAGCAGTTTATATAACACTGAAGCTTTCTTT.

This clone was seen only a few times. The V gene is TRBV7-2, the J gene TRBJ1-6; 9 bases line up with TRBD1. The V segment lost 5 bases and the J segment 10 bases; nucleotides outside the gene matches: 9. The CDR3 has 15 residues. The germline gives CDR1 SGHTA, CDR2 FQGNSA. The CDR3 nucleotides read TGTGCCAGCAGCCAGGGACAGGGTAGCGGATCACCCCTCCACTTT. Translation gives CASSQGQGSGSPLHF.

J is TRBJ2-1 and V is TRBV19, with 7 bases identical to TRBD1. The V gene end was trimmed by 3 bases and the J gene end by 7 bases; junction bases not matched to a gene: 12. Germline V CDR1 and CDR2: LNHDA, SQIVND (reference sequence). This CDR3 spans 16 amino acids. CDR3 coding DNA: TGTGCCAGTAGTATGCGGACAGGAGGACCCCTTAATGAGCAGTTCTTC. Encoded protein: CASSMRTGGPLNEQFF.

The chain employs TRBV9 and TRBJ2-7, with 13 bases identical to TRBD2. V lost 3 bases and J lost 3; bases outside the gene matches: 9. CDR3 length: 17 amino acids. Germline lookup yields CDR1 SGDLS and CDR2 YYNGEE. The CDR3 coding sequence is TGTGCCAGCAGCGCCCGACCTGGGACTAGCGGGGTCTACGAGCAGTACTTC. It yields the protein CASSARPGTSGVYEQYF.

This rearrangement joins TRBV5-4 to TRBJ2-4, with 7 bases lining up with TRBD1. V shed 2 bases, J shed 4 bases, and the junction held 3 bases outside the gene matches. Germline lookup yields CDR1 SGHNT and CDR2 YYREEE (reference sequence). This CDR3 has 14 residues. Here the CDR3 DNA reads TGTGCCAGCAGCTTTAGGGACAGAAAAAACATTCAGTACTTC. Protein sequence: CASSFRDRKNIQYF.

This chain uses TRBV15 with TRBJ2-3; the D is unclear. Germline V gene sequence: CDR1 LNHNV, CDR2 YYDKDF (reference sequence). Trimming left V 0 bases short and J 3 bases short, with 10 bases between. The CDR3 sequence is 15 residues long. In DNA, the CDR3 is TGTGCCACCAGCAGAGATCGATCCGAGACAGATACGCAGTATTTT. The encoded protein is CATSRDRSETDTQYF.

The chain recombines TRBV18 with TRBJ1-4, with D maybe TRBD1 (5 bases). The CDR3 runs 15 residues. V was trimmed by 0 bases and J by 6 bases, leaving 11 bases between them. CDR1 KGHSH and CDR2 LQKENI come from the germline V gene. The CDR3 reads CASSPPGQSHEKLFF. CDR3 in DNA: TGTGCCAGCTCACCACCGGGGCAGAGTCATGAAAAACTGTTTTTT.

The chain has TRBV3-1 (or the pseudogene TRBV3-2) and TRBJ2-3; 11 bases fit TRBD2. This CDR3 region has 17 residues. The germline gives CDR1 LGHDT, CDR2 YNNKEL (reference sequence). Losses at the gene ends were 4 bases for V and 5 bases for J; bases not matched to a gene: 11. The DNA of the CDR3 is TGTGCCAGCAGCCGGGGTCTAGCGGGGGGCATCATAGATACGCAGTATTTT. As protein: CASSRGLAGGIIDTQYF.

The V and J genes are TRBV7-6 and TRBJ2-3, with 11 bases that match TRBD2. Looked up from germline, CDR1 is SGHVS and CDR2 is FNYEAQ. V lost 1 base to trimming and J lost 4 bases; unmatched junction nucleotides: 13. The CDR3 is 19 amino acids. The CDR3 sequence is CASSLEGKQLAGVADTQYF. CDR3 bases: TGTGCCAGCAGCTTAGAGGGCAAGCAACTAGCGGGAGTCGCAGATACGCAGTATTTT. Together with reference TRBV7-6 and TRBJ2-3, the CDR3 gives the full variable domain: GAGVSQSPRYKVTKRGQDVALRCDPISGHVSLYWYRQALGQGPEFLTYFNYEAQQDKSGLPNDRFSAERPEGSISTLTIQRTEQRDSAMYRCASSLEGKQLAGVADTQYFGPGTRLTVL.

The J gene is TRBJ1-1, the V gene TRBV14; 7 nucleotides agree with TRBD1. Per germline, CDR1 SGHDN and CDR2 FVKESK. This CDR3 spans 14 amino acids. V was clipped by 1 base and J by 11 bases; unmatched bases: 10. CDR3 amino acids: CASSQGLYGTEAFF. In DNA, the CDR3 is TGTGCCAGCAGCCAAGGGTTATACGGGACAGAGGCTTTCTTT.

V and J are TRBV19 and TRBJ2-3; TRBD1 matches at 9 bases. Germline-derived CDR1 and CDR2 are LNHDA and SQIVND (reference sequence). The CDR3 sequence is 15 residues long. With V trimmed by 6 bases and J by 4 bases, 8 bases remained unmatched. CDR3 coding DNA: TGTGCCAGTAGGGACAGGGGTCAGGGGTCAGATACGCAGTATTTT. This sequence encodes CASRDRGQGSDTQYF. The whole variable domain, filled in from reference TRBV19 and TRBJ2-3, reads DGGITQSPKYLFRKEGQNVTLSCEQNLNHDAMYWYRQDPGQGLRLIYYSQIVNDFQKGDIAEGYSVSREKKESFPLTVTSAQKNPTAFYLCASRDRGQGSDTQYFGPGTRLTVL.

The rearrangement links TRBV6-6 to TRBJ2-7, with a possible D match to TRBD1 (5 bases). CDR3 length: 16 amino acids. V was trimmed by 0 bases and J by 6 bases, leaving 18 bases between them. The germline gives CDR1 MNHNY, CDR2 SVGAGI (reference sequence). CDR3 sequence (DNA): TGTGCCAGCAGTTACTCGGTAGCCCAAGGGGAATCCGAGCAGTACTTC. Encoded protein: CASSYSVAQGESEQYF.

The chain employs TRBV4-1 and TRBJ1-2; no clear D. V was shortened by 1 base and J by 5 bases, with 8 bases between the two germline ends. Germline V gene lookup returns CDR1 MGHRA and CDR2 YSYEKL. The CDR3 loop spans 13 amino acids. The CDR3 DNA reads TGCGCCAGCAGCCAAGCGCGGAATTATGGCTACACCTTC. Its translation is CASSQARNYGYTF.

The chain is built from TRBV7-3 and TRBJ1-6; D unclear. Germline V gene data show CDR1 as SGHTA and CDR2 as FQGTGA. The length of the CDR3 is 15 residues. V was shortened by 2 bases and J by 7 bases, with 12 bases between the two germline ends. Written as DNA, the CDR3 is TGTGCCAGCAGCTTACTGGCCGGAGGCAATTCACCCCTCCACTTT. Translated: CASSLLAGGNSPLHF.

This clone was detected once. The rearrangement joins TRBV2 to TRBJ1-2, with D perhaps TRBD1 (5 bases). The germline V gene has CDR1 SNHLY and CDR2 FYNNEI. The CDR3 consists of 13 residues. V was pared by 10 bases and J by 2 bases, with 14 bases between. The CDR3 loop is CATVDKPNYGYTF. Here the CDR3 DNA reads TGTGCCACGGTGGACAAGCCAAACTATGGCTACACCTTC.

The chain joins TRBV6-5 to TRBJ1-2; D unresolved. Trimming stripped 2 bases from V and 4 bases from J, with 8 bases between. Germline V CDR1 and CDR2: MNHEY, SVGAGI. The CDR3 contains 13 residues. The CDR3 sequence: CASSYGQPYGYTF. CDR3 bases: TGTGCCAGCAGTTACGGGCAGCCCTATGGCTACACCTTC.

The chain uses TRBV12-3 or TRBV12-4 and TRBJ1-2; D not resolved. The CDR3 is 12 amino acids. Trimming shortened V by 5 bases and J by 2 bases, and 6 bases separated the two germline ends. The CDR3 sequence: CASSRENYGYTF. CDR3 nucleotides: TGTGCCAGCAGTCGAGAGAACTATGGCTACACCTTC.

The genes are TRBV28 and TRBJ1-5; D remains ambiguous. The V end lost 2 bases, the J end lost 0 bases, and 8 bases lay between the germline ends. The CDR3 contains 15 residues. The germline gives CDR1 MDHEN, CDR2 SYDVKM. The CDR3: CASSLIHGSNQPQHF. CDR3 bases: TGTGCCAGCAGTTTAATTCACGGTAGCAATCAGCCCCAGCATTTT.

The chain is built from TRBV19 and TRBJ2-7; 10 bases line up with TRBD2. The V segment lost 8 bases and the J segment 2 bases; nucleotides outside the gene matches: 9. This CDR3 comprises 15 residues. Germline V gene lookup returns CDR1 LNHDA and CDR2 SQIVND (reference sequence). The CDR3 DNA is TGTGCCAGTTCCCTTATTCTAGCGGGAGCCTACGAGCAGTACTTC. It is translated as CASSLILAGAYEQYF.

In the case of this clone: A read error may produce the germline difference seen at one junction end. The chain employs TRBV7-2 and TRBJ2-2, with 7 bases lining up with TRBD2. Looked up from germline, CDR1 is SGHTA and CDR2 is FQGNSA. This CDR3 comprises 16 residues. The CDR3 sequence is CASSSSRTSDRGGLFF. Written as DNA, the CDR3 is TGTGCCAGCAGCTCAAGTCGGACTAGTGACCGCGGGGGGCTGTTTTTT.